This T cell receptor beta chain was sequenced in a study of T-cell reconstitution after alpha-beta-depleted transplantation in children. During its preparation, the TCRbeta library received unique molecular identifiers. TCRdb fed the PCR reads into MiXCR, producing one record per CDR3 protein. Of about 290,000 distinct CDR3 sequences in the sample, around 10% were seen once. There are 15 residues in the CDR3. V lost 5 bases to trimming and J lost 0 bases; unmatched junction nucleotides: 7. Germline values: CDR1 SGHAT, CDR2 FQNNGV. This receptor was taken from a boy under two years old with acute myeloid leukemia, due to receive a stem cell transplant. V and J are TRBV11-2 and TRBJ2-7, with TRBD1 identical over 7 bases. The sample here was PBMCs, taken before TCRalphabeta/CD19-depleted stem cell transplant. In DNA, the CDR3 is TGTGCCAGCAGCCCCCAACAGGGGAACTCCTACGAGCAGTACTTC. Encoded protein: CASSPQQGNSYEQYF.